This TCR beta chain derives from a study of shared clonotypes between healthy human individuals. Study-wide findings and caveats: Richness estimates generally favored naive over memory subsets.

Naive-designated CD8 cells lacked CD45RO, were positively enriched for CCR7, and omitted terminally differentiated effector memory CD45RA+ cells. Donors, healthy HIV-negative adults, lacked recent acute infections or vaccinations. The CDR3 has 16 amino acids. Germline assignment: CDR1 MGHRA and CDR2 YSYEKL. V lost 0 bases and J 2 bases, leaving 12 bases between the germline ends. Method: immunoSEQ multiplex PCR; TCRdb's copy keeps in-frame clones and lacks some. The sample yields 600,000 or so clones, 85% to 95% seen once. On this clone: Its antigen is undetermined.

Sequenced sample: naive CD8+ T cells sorted from blood. The TCR originated in a woman in her 30s in good health. The chain has TRBV4-1 and TRBJ2-3; TRBD2 is a possible D gene (5 bases). The CDR3 loop reads CASSQESRGITDTQYF. In nucleotides, the CDR3 is TGCGCCAGCAGCCAAGAATCCCGGGGAATCACAGATACGCAGTATTTT.